This T cell receptor (beta chain) stems from a study of CD8 T cells in ankylosing spondylitis. The germline gives CDR1 MGHRA, CDR2 YSYEKL. Between the trimmed V and J ends, which lost 5 bases and 4 bases, there was a span of 13 bases. The length of the CDR3 is 14 residues. Study results and caveats: Disease-associated clones were reportedly significantly overrepresented in matched ankylosing spondylitis synovial fluid. Blood of patients with ankylosing spondylitis appeared to be characterized by a TCR beta motif of several highly homologous variants. Clones linked with disease were CD8+ and fairly uncommon in the peripheral blood.

Quantitative barcoded 5'-RACE was used to prepare TCR beta libraries. One entry per CDR3 protein results from TCRdb running MiXCR on the 5' RACE reads. The sample includes 500,000 to 550,000 distinct CDR3 sequences, about an eighth of them seen just once. This clonotype was counted a few times. Antigen: not known. This chain joins TRBV4-1 and TRBJ2-3; either TRBD1 or TRBD2 may supply D (7 bases each). The sequence came from a male donor with ankylosing spondylitis. Input material: blood, either unsorted or a sorted T cell fraction (not recorded which). CDR3 sequence (DNA): TGCGCCAGCAGCTCAGGGGGGGACGCAGATACGCAGTATTTT. Protein: CASSSGGDADTQYF.